The 18 T cell receptor beta chains below all came from one sample that was sequenced in a study of cytomegalovirus exposure and HLA in healthy donors. Researchers ran the PCR with 60 Vbeta and 13 Jbeta primers. The repertoire was sequenced with immunoSEQ multiplex PCR; TCRdb's copy has only in-frame clones and lacks some. The sample has some 140,000 clones, about 75% seen once. The sequenced sample was PBMCs. The origin of the receptors is a woman between 35 and 50 years old in good health and CMV-seronegative.

The rearrangement joins TRBV2 to TRBJ1-3; D unresolved. CDR1 SNHLY and CDR2 FYNNEI come from the germline V gene. The CDR3 is 18 residues long. V lost 0 bases and J 0 bases, leaving 15 bases between the germline ends. The CDR3 nucleotides are TGTGCCAGCAGTGAAGCTGTGCGGTGGCCGAGCTCTGGAAACACCATATATTTT. It yields the protein CASSEAVRWPSSGNTIYF.

The chain combines TRBV10-3 with TRBJ1-5; 7 bases are shared with TRBD1. V dropped 10 bases and J dropped 7; count of bases not matched to a gene: 10. The CDR3 is 13 residues long. Germline CDR1 ENHRY, CDR2 SYGVKD. CDR3 sequence: CATGKGARQPQHF. The CDR3 region has the DNA TGTGCCACCGGTAAGGGGGCAAGGCAGCCCCAGCATTTT.

The J gene is TRBJ2-2, the V gene TRBV28; TRBD2 agrees at 11 bases. Germline V gives CDR1 MDHEN, CDR2 SYDVKM. CDR3 length: 16 amino acids. The V gene end was trimmed by 5 bases and the J gene end by 8 bases; junction bases not matched to a gene: 10. This CDR3 reads CASSGTGTSGKGELFF. The CDR3 DNA is TGTGCCAGCAGTGGAACAGGGACTAGCGGAAAGGGGGAGCTGTTTTTT.

About this clone: The same CDR3 also results from other DNA sequences found in this sample. The chain employs TRBV2 and TRBJ1-5; D unclear. CDR3 size: 14 residues. From germline, CDR1 is SNHLY and CDR2 FYNNEI. Between the trimmed V and J ends, which lost 2 bases and 0 bases, there was a span of 5 bases. The CDR3 sequence is CASSENYSNQPQHF. In DNA form, the CDR3 reads TGTGCCAGCAGTGAAAACTATAGCAATCAGCCCCAGCATTTT.

The CDR3 DNA reads as TGTGCCAGCGGACAGAAAGACACTGAAGCTTTCTTT. It encodes CASGQKDTEAFF. This chain connects TRBV13 to TRBJ1-1, with D perhaps TRBD1 (6 bases). Germline lookup yields CDR1 PRHDT and CDR2 FYEKMQ (reference sequence). V lost 8 bases to trimming and J lost 3 bases, with 10 bases between them. This CDR3 has 12 residues.

The chain employs TRBV5-6 and TRBJ2-5; TRBD1 agrees at 9 bases. From germline, CDR1 is SGHDT and CDR2 YYEEEE. Losses at the gene ends were 9 bases for V and 3 bases for J; bases not matched to a gene: 6. The CDR3 loop spans 13 amino acids. The CDR3 nucleotides are TGTGCCACCCTAGACAGGGGGAAAGAGACCCAGTACTTC. Translating gives CATLDRGKETQYF.

The CDR3 DNA reads TGTGCCAGCAGTGCCGGGAGGCGTGGCTACACCTTC. Protein: CASSAGRRGYTF. The chain carries TRBV2 and TRBJ1-2; no clear D. This CDR3 spans 12 amino acids. Germline CDR1 is SNHLY and CDR2 is FYNNEI. Trimming took off 4 bases at V and 7 bases at J, with 10 bases between the two ends.

This chain joins TRBV7-9 and TRBJ2-2, with D tentatively TRBD1 (6 bases). This CDR3 region has 15 residues. In germline, CDR1 is SEHNR, CDR2 FQNEAQ (reference sequence). The V end lost 4 bases, the J end lost 6 bases, and 15 bases lay between the germline ends. CDR3 amino acids: CASSWSDSRSGELFF. CDR3 nucleotide sequence: TGTGCCAGCAGCTGGTCGGACAGCCGTTCCGGGGAGCTGTTTTTT.

The chain uses TRBV27 and TRBJ2-4; D gene uncertain. CDR1 is MNHEY, CDR2 SMNVEV, per germline (reference sequence). The CDR3 is 12 amino acids. V was cut by 6 bases and J by 6 bases, with 9 bases left in between. This chain's CDR3 is CASSRYGNIQYF. Here the CDR3 DNA reads TGTGCCAGCAGCCGTTACGGAAACATTCAGTACTTC.

V usage is TRBV2 and J usage is TRBJ1-5; 8 bases match TRBD1. J lost 6 bases, V lost 6 bases, and 10 bases had no gene match. Germline values: CDR1 SNHLY, CDR2 FYNNEI. This CDR3 region has 15 residues. Here the CDR3 DNA reads TGTGCCAGCAGCGAACAGGGGGTAGGGAGTCAGCCCCAGCATTTT. This encodes CASSEQGVGSQPQHF.

V and J are TRBV6-1 and TRBJ1-2; possibly TRBD1 for D (5 bases). Germline lookup yields CDR1 MNHNS and CDR2 SASEGT. Trimming stripped 6 bases from V and 5 bases from J, with 7 bases between. The CDR3 is made up of 11 amino acids. The DNA of the CDR3 is TGTGCCAGCAGGCAGGGATATGGCTACACCTTC. This sequence encodes CASRQGYGYTF.

The chain links TRBV2 to TRBJ1-4; 7 bases match TRBD1. The CDR3 runs 13 residues. V trimming: 4 bases; J trimming: 8 bases; junction bases outside the gene matches: 4. CDR1 is SNHLY and CDR2 is FYNNEI in the germline V gene. CDR3 sequence reads: CASSGQGSEKLFF. As DNA, the CDR3 is TGTGCCAGCAGTGGACAGGGAAGCGAAAAACTGTTTTTT. The full variable domain, completed using reference TRBV2 and TRBJ1-4, is EPEVTQTPSHQVTQMGQEVILRCVPISNHLYFYWYRQILGQKVEFLVSFYNNEISEKSEIFDDQFSVERPDGSNFTLKIRSTKLEDSAMYFCASSGQGSEKLFFGSGTQLSVL.

The V gene is TRBV2, the J gene TRBJ2-5; 7 bases are shared with TRBD2. CDR1 and CDR2 from the germline V gene are SNHLY and FYNNEI. The CDR3 contains 14 residues. Trimming removed 6 bases from V and 5 bases from J; junction bases left unmatched: 9. The CDR3 region has the DNA TGTGCCAGCAGCGAGCGGGGCATGGGGGAGACCCAGTACTTC. It is translated as CASSERGMGETQYF.

This clone was observed a handful of times. Here the CDR3 DNA reads TGTGCCAGCAGCCCTACTAGCGCTTCTATGTACGAGCAGTACTTC. This translates into CASSPTSASMYEQYF. The chain combines TRBV2 with TRBJ2-7, with TRBD2 identical over 7 bases. Germline CDR1 is SNHLY and CDR2 is FYNNEI. The V gene end was trimmed by 6 bases and the J gene end by 4 bases; junction bases not matched to a gene: 12. CDR3 length: 15 amino acids.

This CDR3 reads CSVAGDSQMNTEAFF. As DNA, the CDR3 is TGCAGCGTTGCCGGGGACAGCCAAATGAACACTGAAGCTTTCTTT. This chain links TRBV29-1 with TRBJ1-1, with TRBD1 matching over 7 bases. In germline, CDR1 is SQVTM, CDR2 ANQGSEA. V lost 4 bases and J lost 0; bases outside the gene matches: 8. This CDR3 region has 15 residues.

The chain is built from TRBV7-9 and TRBJ1-1; D is perhaps TRBD1 (6 bases). V gave up 3 bases and J gave up 4 bases, with 9 bases separating them. Per the germline V gene, CDR1 is SEHNR and CDR2 is FQNEAQ (reference sequence). The CDR3 totals 13 residues. For the CDR3, the DNA is TGTGCCAGCAGCTTTTCAGGGGCCACTGAAGCTTTCTTT. Encoded protein: CASSFSGATEAFF. The full variable domain, its missing parts supplied by reference TRBV7-9 and TRBJ1-1, is DTGVSQNPRHKITKRGQNVTFRCDPISEHNRLYWYRQTLGQGPEFLTYFQNEAQLEKSRLLSDRFSAERPKGSFSTLEIQRTEQGDSAMYLCASSFSGATEAFFGQGTRLTVV.

The chain joins TRBV25-1 to TRBJ2-2; TRBD1 might be the D (6 bases). V lost 6 bases and J lost 10, with 18 bases in between. The CDR3 is 14 residues long. Germline CDR1 is MGHDK and CDR2 is SYGVNS. The CDR3 loop is CASRRQAPPEELFF. CDR3 DNA sequence: TGTGCCAGCAGAAGACAGGCGCCACCGGAGGAGCTGTTTTTT.

The V and J genes are TRBV7-6 and TRBJ2-2; no reliable D call. This CDR3 is 15 amino acids long. Trimming cost V 2 bases and J 2 bases, with 9 bases left between them. Germline V gene lookup returns CDR1 SGHVS and CDR2 FNYEAQ. CDR3 DNA: TGTGCCAGCAGCTTATTTGTCAGTAACACCGGGGAGCTGTTTTTT. It is translated as CASSLFVSNTGELFF.